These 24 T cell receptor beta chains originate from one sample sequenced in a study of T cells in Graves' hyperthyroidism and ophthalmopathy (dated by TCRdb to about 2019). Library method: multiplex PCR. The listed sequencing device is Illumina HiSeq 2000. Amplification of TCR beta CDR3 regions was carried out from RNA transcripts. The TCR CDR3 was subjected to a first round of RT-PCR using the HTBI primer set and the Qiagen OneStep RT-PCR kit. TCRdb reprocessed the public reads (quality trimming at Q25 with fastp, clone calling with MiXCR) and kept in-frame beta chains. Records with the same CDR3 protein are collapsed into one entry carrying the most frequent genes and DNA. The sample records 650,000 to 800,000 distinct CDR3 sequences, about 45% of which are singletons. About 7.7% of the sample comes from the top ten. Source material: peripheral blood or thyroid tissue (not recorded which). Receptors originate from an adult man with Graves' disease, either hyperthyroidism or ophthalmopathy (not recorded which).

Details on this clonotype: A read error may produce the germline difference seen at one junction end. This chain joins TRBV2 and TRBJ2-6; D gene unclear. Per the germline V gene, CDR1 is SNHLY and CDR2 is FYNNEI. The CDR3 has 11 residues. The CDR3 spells CASTTRNTEAF. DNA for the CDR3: TGTGCCAGCACCACACGGAACACTGAAGCTTTC.

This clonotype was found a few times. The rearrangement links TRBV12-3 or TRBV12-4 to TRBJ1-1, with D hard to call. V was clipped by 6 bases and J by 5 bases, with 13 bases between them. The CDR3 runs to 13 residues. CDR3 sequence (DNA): TGTGCCAGCAGGGAGGTAGGGAGGACTGAAGCTTTCTTT. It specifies CASREVGRTEAFF.

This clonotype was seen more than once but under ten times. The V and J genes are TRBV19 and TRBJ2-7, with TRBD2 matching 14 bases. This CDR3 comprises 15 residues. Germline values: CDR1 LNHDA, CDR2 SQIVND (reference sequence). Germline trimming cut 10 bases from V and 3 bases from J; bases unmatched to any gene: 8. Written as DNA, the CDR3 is TGTGCCACCGGGACTAGCGGGAGTCCCGTCTACGAGCAGTACTTC. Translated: CATGTSGSPVYEQYF.

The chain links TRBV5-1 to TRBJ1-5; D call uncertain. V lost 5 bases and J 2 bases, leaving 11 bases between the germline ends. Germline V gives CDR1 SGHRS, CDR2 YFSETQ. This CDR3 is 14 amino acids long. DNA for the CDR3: TGCGCCAGCAGTCAGAGTGGGGGCAATCAGCCCCAGCATTTT. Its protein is CASSQSGGNQPQHF.

The CDR3 DNA follows: TGTGCCCCCAGAGCGGACAGGCCCGGCTATGGCTACACCTTC. This gives the protein CAPRADRPGYGYTF. The chain carries TRBV2 and TRBJ1-2; TRBD1 agrees at 7 bases. CDR3 length: 14 residues. Germline CDR1 and CDR2: SNHLY and FYNNEI. V trimming: 11 bases; J trimming: 4 bases; junction bases outside the gene matches: 13.

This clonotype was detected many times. The CDR3 protein is CASSQTSLTYEQYF. CDR3 coding DNA: TGTGCCAGCAGCCAGACTAGCTTGACCTACGAGCAGTACTTC. V usage is TRBV7-8 and J usage is TRBJ2-7; 7 bases are shared with TRBD2. Trimming cost V 5 bases and J 2 bases; bases outside gene matches: 6. The germline V gene encodes CDR1 SGHVS and CDR2 FQNEAQ. The CDR3 runs to 14 residues.

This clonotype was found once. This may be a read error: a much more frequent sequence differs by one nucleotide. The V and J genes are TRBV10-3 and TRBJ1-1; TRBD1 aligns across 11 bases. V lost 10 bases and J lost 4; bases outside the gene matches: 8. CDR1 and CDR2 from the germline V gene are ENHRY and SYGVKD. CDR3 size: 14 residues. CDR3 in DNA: TGTGCCACCTCATCGGGACAGGGGGTCACTGAAGCTTTCTTT. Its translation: CATSSGQGVTEAFF.

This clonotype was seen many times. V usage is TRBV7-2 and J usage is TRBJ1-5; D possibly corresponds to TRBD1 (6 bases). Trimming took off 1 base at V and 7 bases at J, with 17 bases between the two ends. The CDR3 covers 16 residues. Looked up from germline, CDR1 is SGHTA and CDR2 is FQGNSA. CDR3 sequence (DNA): TGTGCCAGCAGCTTAGGTGGCAGGGGAGCGCGGCAGCCCCAGCATTTT. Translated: CASSLGGRGARQPQHF. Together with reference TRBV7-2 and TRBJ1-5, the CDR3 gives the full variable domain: GAGVSQSPSNKVTEKGKDVELRCDPISGHTALYWYRQSLGQGLEFLIYFQGNSAPDKSGLPSDRFSAERTGGSVSTLTIQRTQQEDSAVYLCASSLGGRGARQPQHFGDGTRLSIL.

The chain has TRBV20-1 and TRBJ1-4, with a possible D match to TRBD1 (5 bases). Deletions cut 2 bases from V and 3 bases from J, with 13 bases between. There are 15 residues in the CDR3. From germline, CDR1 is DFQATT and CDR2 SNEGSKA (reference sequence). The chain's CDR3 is CSARLEGRANEKLFF. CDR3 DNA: TGCAGTGCTAGACTGGAGGGGCGGGCTAATGAAAAACTGTTTTTT.

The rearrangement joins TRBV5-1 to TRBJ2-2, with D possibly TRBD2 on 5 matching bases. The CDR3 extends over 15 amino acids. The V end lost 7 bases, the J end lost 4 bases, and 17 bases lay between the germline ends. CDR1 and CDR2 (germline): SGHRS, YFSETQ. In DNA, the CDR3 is TGCGCCAGCGGAGCAGAGGGAGTAGTCACCGGGGAGCTGTTTTTT. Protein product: CASGAEGVVTGELFF. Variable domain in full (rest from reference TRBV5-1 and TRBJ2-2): KAGVTQTPRYLIKTRGQQVTLSCSPISGHRSVSWYQQTPGQGLQFLFEYFSETQRNKGNFPGRFSGRQFSNSRSEMNVSTLELGDSALYLCASGAEGVVTGELFFGEGSRLTVL.

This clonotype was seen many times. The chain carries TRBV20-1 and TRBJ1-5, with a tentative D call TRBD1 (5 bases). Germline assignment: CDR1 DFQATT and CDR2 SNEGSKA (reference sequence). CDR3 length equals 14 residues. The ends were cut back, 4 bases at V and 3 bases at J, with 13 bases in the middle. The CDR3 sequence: CSANGAADNQPQHF. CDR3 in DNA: TGCAGTGCTAACGGGGCAGCCGACAATCAGCCCCAGCATTTT.

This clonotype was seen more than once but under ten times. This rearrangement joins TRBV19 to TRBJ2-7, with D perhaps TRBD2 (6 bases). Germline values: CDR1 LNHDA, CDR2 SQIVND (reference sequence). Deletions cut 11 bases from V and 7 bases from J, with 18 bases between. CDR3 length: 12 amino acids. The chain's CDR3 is CAPGGRDLEQYF. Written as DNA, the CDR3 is TGTGCCCCCGGCGGGCGGGATCTGGAGCAGTACTTC.

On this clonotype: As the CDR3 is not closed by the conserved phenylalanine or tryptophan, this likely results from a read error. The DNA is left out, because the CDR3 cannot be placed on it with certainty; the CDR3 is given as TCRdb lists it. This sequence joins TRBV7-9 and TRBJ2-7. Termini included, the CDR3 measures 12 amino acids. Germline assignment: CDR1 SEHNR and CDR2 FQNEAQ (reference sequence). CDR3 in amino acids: CASSLVQTEPNY.

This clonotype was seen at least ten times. The CDR3 nucleotides read TGCAGCGTGCAACAGAAATTGAACACTGAAGCTTTCTTT. Amino acids: CSVQQKLNTEAFF. This chain uses TRBV29-1 with TRBJ1-1; unclear D gene. The CDR3 spans 13 residues. Germline V gene sequence: CDR1 SQVTM, CDR2 ANQGSEA. The ends were cut back, 6 bases at V and 0 bases at J, with 11 bases in the middle. Using reference TRBV29-1 and TRBJ1-1 for the parts outside the CDR3, the full variable domain is SAVISQKPSRDICQRGTSLTIQCQVDSQVTMMFWYRQQPGQSLTLIATANQGSEATYESGFVIDKFPISRPNLTFSTLTVSNMSPEDSSIYLCSVQQKLNTEAFFGQGTRLTVV.

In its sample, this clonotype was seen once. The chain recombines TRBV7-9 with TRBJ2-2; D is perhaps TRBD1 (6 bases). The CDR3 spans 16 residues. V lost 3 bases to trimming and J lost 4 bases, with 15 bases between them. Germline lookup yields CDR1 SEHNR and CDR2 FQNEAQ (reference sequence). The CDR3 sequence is CASSFRPQGGTGELFF. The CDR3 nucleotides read TGTGCCAGCAGCTTCCGTCCCCAAGGGGGCACCGGGGAGCTGTTTTTT. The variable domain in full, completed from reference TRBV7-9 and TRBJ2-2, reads DTGVSQNPRHKITKRGQNVTFRCDPISEHNRLYWYRQTLGQGPEFLTYFQNEAQLEKSRLLSDRFSAERPKGSFSTLEIQRTEQGDSAMYLCASSFRPQGGTGELFFGEGSRLTVL.

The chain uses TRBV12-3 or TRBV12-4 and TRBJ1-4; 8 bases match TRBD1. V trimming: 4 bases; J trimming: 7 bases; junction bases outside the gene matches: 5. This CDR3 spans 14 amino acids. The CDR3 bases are TGTGCCAGCAGTTCCCCTACAGGGGGTGAAAAACTGTTTTTT. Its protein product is CASSSPTGGEKLFF.

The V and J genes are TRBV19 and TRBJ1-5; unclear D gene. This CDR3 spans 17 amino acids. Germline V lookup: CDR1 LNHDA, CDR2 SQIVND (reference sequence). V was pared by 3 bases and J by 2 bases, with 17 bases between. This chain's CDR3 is CASSIPPQTRGNQPQHF. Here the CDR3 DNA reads TGTGCCAGTAGTATTCCTCCTCAGACTAGAGGCAATCAGCCCCAGCATTTT.

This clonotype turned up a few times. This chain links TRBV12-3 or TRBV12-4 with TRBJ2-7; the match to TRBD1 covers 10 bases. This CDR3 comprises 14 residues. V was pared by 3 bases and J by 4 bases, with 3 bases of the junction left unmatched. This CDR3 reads CASSLDRGRYEQYF. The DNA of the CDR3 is TGTGCCAGCAGTTTGGACAGGGGGAGGTACGAGCAGTACTTC.

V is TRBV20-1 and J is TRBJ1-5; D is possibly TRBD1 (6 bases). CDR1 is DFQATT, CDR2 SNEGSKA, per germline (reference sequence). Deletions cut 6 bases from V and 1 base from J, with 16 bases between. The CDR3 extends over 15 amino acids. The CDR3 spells CSAGRGRDSNQPQHF. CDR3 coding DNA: TGCAGTGCGGGGCGGGGGCGGGACAGCAATCAGCCCCAGCATTTT.

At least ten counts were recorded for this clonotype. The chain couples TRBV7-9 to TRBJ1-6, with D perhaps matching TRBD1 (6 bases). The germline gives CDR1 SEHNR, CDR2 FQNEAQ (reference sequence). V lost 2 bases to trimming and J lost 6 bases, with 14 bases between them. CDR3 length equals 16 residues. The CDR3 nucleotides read TGTGCCAGCAGCTTACCCTTGGGGGACATTAATTCACCCCTCCACTTT. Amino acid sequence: CASSLPLGDINSPLHF.

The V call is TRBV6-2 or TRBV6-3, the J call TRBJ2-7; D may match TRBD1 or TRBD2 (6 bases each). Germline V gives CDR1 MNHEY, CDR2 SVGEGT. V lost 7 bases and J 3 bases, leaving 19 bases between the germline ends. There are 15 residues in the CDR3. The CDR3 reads CASTLMGGDYYEQYF. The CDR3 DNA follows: TGTGCCAGCACCTTGATGGGGGGCGACTACTACGAGCAGTACTTC.

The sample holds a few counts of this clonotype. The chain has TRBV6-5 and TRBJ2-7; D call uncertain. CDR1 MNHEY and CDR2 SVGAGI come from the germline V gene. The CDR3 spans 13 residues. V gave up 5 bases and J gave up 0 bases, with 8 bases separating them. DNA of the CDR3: TGTGCCAGCAGTGCCGAACACTCCTACGAGCAGTACTTC. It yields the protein CASSAEHSYEQYF.

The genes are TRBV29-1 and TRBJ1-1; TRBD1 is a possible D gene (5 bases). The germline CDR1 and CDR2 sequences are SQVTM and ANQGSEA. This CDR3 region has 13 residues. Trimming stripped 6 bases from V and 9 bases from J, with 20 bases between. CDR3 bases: TGCAGCGTCGCCTTGGGGACCCTTTCGAAAGCTTTCTTT. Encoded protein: CSVALGTLSKAFF.

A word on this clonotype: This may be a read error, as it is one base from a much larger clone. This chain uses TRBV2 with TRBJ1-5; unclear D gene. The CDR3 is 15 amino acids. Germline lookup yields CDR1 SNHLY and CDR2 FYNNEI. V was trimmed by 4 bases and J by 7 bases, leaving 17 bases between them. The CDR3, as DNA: TGTGCCAGCAGTGTGTTAGTGGGGAATGGGCAGCCCCAGCATTTT. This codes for CASSVLVGNGQPQHF.